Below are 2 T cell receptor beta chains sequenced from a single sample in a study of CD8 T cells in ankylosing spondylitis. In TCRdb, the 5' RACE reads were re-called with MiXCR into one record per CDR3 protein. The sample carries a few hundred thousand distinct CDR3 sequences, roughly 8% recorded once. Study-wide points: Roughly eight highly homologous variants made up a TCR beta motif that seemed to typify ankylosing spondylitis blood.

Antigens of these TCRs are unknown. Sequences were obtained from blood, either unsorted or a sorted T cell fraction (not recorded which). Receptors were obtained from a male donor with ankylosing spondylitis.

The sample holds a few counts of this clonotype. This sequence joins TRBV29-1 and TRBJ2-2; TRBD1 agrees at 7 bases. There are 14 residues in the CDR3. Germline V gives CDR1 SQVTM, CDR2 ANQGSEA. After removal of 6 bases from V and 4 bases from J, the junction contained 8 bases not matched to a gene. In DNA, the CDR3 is TGCAGCGTGGCGTGGGCAGGGGGCACCGGGGAGCTGTTTTTT. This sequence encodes CSVAWAGGTGELFF.

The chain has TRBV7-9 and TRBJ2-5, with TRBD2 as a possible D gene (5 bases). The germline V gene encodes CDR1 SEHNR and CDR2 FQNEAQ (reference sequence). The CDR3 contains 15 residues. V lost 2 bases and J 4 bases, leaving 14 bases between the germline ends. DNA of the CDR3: TGTGCCAGCAGCTTAATCGGGTCCGAGGGAGAGACCCAGTACTTC. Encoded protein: CASSLIGSEGETQYF.